The 27 T cell receptor beta chains below come from one sample, sequenced in a study of molecular identifiers for immune sequencing clone quantification. TCRdb used MiXCR to reprocess the PCR reads, holding one entry per CDR3 protein. Counted here are 400,000 to 600,000 distinct CDR3 sequences, roughly 23% occurring once; the ten biggest clones make up 0.7% to 0.95%. Material for sequencing was naive CD8+ T cells from blood, with Jurkat cell RNA spiked in. Subset specified: FACS-sorted CD8+CD4-CCR7+CD45RA+ naive T cells. These receptors all stem from a human donor in good health. Some libraries in this study had Jurkat cell RNA spiked in.

For this clonotype: The junction differs from germline at one of its ends, possibly a read error. V usage is TRBV12-3 or TRBV12-4 and J usage is TRBJ2-3; TRBD2 aligns across 16 bases. This CDR3 comprises 18 residues. The CDR3 sequence: CVSSLGGGLAGGLDTQYF. CDR3 nucleotide sequence: TGTGTCAGCAGTTTAGGCGGGGGACTAGCGGGGGGGTTAGATACGCAGTATTTT.

This clonotype was seen a handful of times. The rearrangement uses TRBV28 and TRBJ2-7, with D unclear. V dropped 6 bases and J dropped 2 bases, with 14 bases sitting between them. The germline gives CDR1 MDHEN, CDR2 SYDVKM. There are 14 residues in the CDR3. DNA of the CDR3: TGTGCCAGCAGCCCCGACTGGTCCCCCTACGAGCAGTACTTC. The encoded protein is CASSPDWSPYEQYF. Based on the CDR3 plus reference TRBV28 and TRBJ2-7, the full variable domain is DVKVTQSSRYLVKRTGEKVFLECVQDMDHENMFWYRQDPGLGLRLIYFSYDVKMKEKGDIPEGYSVSREKKERFSLILESASTNQTSMYLCASSPDWSPYEQYFGPGTRLTVT.

This clonotype was recorded a few times. V is TRBV11-2 and J is TRBJ1-4; D not certain. Trimming removed 5 bases at V and 6 bases at J, with 16 bases between. The germline V gene encodes CDR1 SGHAT and CDR2 FQNNGV. The CDR3 loop spans 15 amino acids. The CDR3 is CASSILVGGHEKLFF. Written as DNA, the CDR3 is TGTGCCAGCAGCATACTGGTTGGTGGGCATGAAAAACTGTTTTTT.

There are a few counts of this clonotype. The chain uses TRBV5-6 and TRBJ2-7; tentative D call: TRBD2 (5 bases). V lost 0 bases and J lost 0, with 19 bases in between. Germline assignment: CDR1 SGHDT and CDR2 YYEEEE. The CDR3 is 18 amino acids. The CDR3 region is CASSLVASARAFSYEQYF. The CDR3 DNA follows: TGTGCCAGCAGCTTGGTCGCCTCAGCGCGGGCCTTCTCCTACGAGCAGTACTTC.

To note about this clonotype: One end of the junction varies from germline; a read error may be responsible. The CDR3 protein is CSSSGRDPTAAGANVLTF. In DNA, the CDR3 is TGTTCCAGCAGTGGACGAGATCCCACGGCCGCTGGGGCCAACGTCCTGACTTTC. J is TRBJ2-6 and V is TRBV25-1; unclear D gene. The CDR3 sequence is 18 residues long. CDR1 is MGHDK, CDR2 SYGVNS, per germline.

This clonotype was observed many times. The V gene is TRBV10-3, the J gene TRBJ2-7; D assignment may be TRBD1 or TRBD2 (5 bases each). The germline CDR1 and CDR2 sequences are ENHRY and SYGVKD. Trimming removed 11 bases from V and 5 bases from J, with 22 bases in between. The CDR3 consists of 14 residues. The CDR3 region is CAPTARPQGDEQYF. The CDR3 nucleotides read TGTGCCCCGACCGCTAGGCCCCAGGGAGACGAGCAGTACTTC.

This clonotype occurred a few times. A much larger clone differs from this one at a single base, so this may be a read error. J is TRBJ2-5 and V is TRBV13; maybe TRBD2 (5 bases). There are 13 residues in the CDR3. The V gene's germline CDR1 is PRHDT and CDR2 FYEKMQ (reference sequence). V lost 0 bases and J lost 4, with 6 bases in between. Here the CDR3 reads CASSLGLVETQYF. The CDR3 DNA sequence: TGTGCCAGCAGCTTAGGACTAGTAGAGACCCAGTACTTC.

In its sample, this clonotype was seen many times. V usage is TRBV4-3 and J usage is TRBJ1-1, with D possibly TRBD1 on 6 matching bases. Germline CDR1 is LGHNA and CDR2 is YSLEER. The length of the CDR3 is 15 residues. Trimming took 5 bases from V and 3 from J, leaving 16 bases between them. The CDR3 DNA is TGCGCCAGCAGCTCAAGTCTACAGGGAGACACTGAAGCTTTCTTT. This codes for CASSSSLQGDTEAFF.

Only one count was recorded for this clonotype. This may come from a read error, since a much larger clone is one base off. The CDR3 loop is CASSLAGLGGNQPLHF. The CDR3 bases are TGTGCCAGCAGTTTGGCGGGACTTGGGGGCAATCAGCCCCTGCATTTT. The V call is TRBV28, the J call TRBJ1-5; D possibly corresponds to TRBD1 (6 bases). The CDR3 sequence is 16 residues long. Germline V gene sequence: CDR1 MDHEN, CDR2 SYDVKM.

The genes are TRBV13 and TRBJ2-3; TRBD1 might be the D (6 bases). This CDR3 is 16 amino acids long. V was cut by 4 bases and J by 1 base, with 15 bases left in between. The germline gives CDR1 PRHDT, CDR2 FYEKMQ (reference sequence). The CDR3 region is CASSSRTDAGTDTQYF. For the CDR3, the DNA is TGTGCCAGCAGCTCCCGGACAGACGCGGGCACAGATACGCAGTATTTT.

Comments on this clonotype: Being one base from a much bigger clone, this may be a read error. The CDR3 loop is CASSFLSSTDAQYF. As DNA, the CDR3 is TGTGCCAGCAGCTTCCTGTCTAGCACAGATGCGCAGTATTTT. V is TRBV7-2 and J is TRBJ2-3, with D maybe TRBD2 (5 bases). This CDR3 contains 14 residues. CDR1 and CDR2 from the germline V gene are SGHTA and FQGNSA.

This clonotype was seen at least ten times. The V gene is TRBV27, the J gene TRBJ2-7; D is possibly TRBD2 (5 bases). With 3 bases removed from V and 4 bases from J, the gap between germline ends came to 13 bases. The V gene's germline CDR1 is MNHEY and CDR2 SMNVEV (reference sequence). The CDR3 sequence is 14 residues long. The CDR3 DNA is TGTGCCAGCAGTTTCGGGGTAACCGGGTACGAGCAGTACTTC. As protein: CASSFGVTGYEQYF.

Worth noting for this clonotype: Mismatch with germline at one junction end may stem from a read error. This sequence joins TRBV27 and TRBJ1-4; D is unresolved. Per germline, CDR1 MNHEY and CDR2 SMNVEV (reference sequence). CDR3 length: 15 amino acids. The CDR3: CASSHREASNEELFF. The CDR3 DNA is TGTGCCAGCAGTCACCGTGAGGCTAGTAATGAAGAACTGTTTTTT. Together with reference TRBV27 and TRBJ1-4, the CDR3 gives the full variable domain: EAQVTQNPRYLITVTGKKLTVTCSQNMNHEYMSWYRQDPGLGLRQIYYSMNVEVTDKGDVPEGYKVSRKEKRNFPLILESPSPNQTSLYFCASSHREASNEELFFGSGTQLSVL.

This clonotype was picked up many times. This sequence joins TRBV12-3 or TRBV12-4 and TRBJ1-4; D unresolved. This CDR3 contains 14 residues. V lost 6 bases and J 0 bases, leaving 8 bases between the germline ends. CDR3 nucleotides: TGTGCCAGCAGATCCACCGCAACTAATGAAAAACTGTTTTTT. This translates into CASRSTATNEKLFF.

On this clonotype: A much larger clone differs from this one at a single base, so this may be a read error. The chain joins TRBV4-3 to TRBJ2-7, with 8 positions matching TRBD2. The germline V gene encodes CDR1 LGHNA and CDR2 YSLEER. The CDR3 runs 17 residues. The CDR3 protein is CASGQDYRSGTAYEQYF. For the CDR3, the DNA is TGCGCCAGCGGCCAAGACTACCGTAGCGGGACGGCCTACGAGCAGTACTTC.

The sample holds many counts of this clonotype. The genes are TRBV7-9 and TRBJ2-7; D remains ambiguous. The CDR3 contains 15 residues. CDR1 SEHNR and CDR2 FQNEAQ come from the germline V gene (reference sequence). The V and J ends lost 5 bases and 0 bases respectively, with 14 bases between them. The CDR3 region has the DNA TGTGCCAGCAGCCAACTCCGCTTGAGCTCCTACGAGCAGTACTTC. Protein sequence: CASSQLRLSSYEQYF. Filled out from reference TRBV7-9 and TRBJ2-7, the complete variable domain reads DTGVSQNPRHKITKRGQNVTFRCDPISEHNRLYWYRQTLGQGPEFLTYFQNEAQLEKSRLLSDRFSAERPKGSFSTLEIQRTEQGDSAMYLCASSQLRLSSYEQYFGPGTRLTVT.

The sample holds a few counts of this clonotype. The genes are TRBV11-3 and TRBJ2-1, with a weak D call TRBD2 (5 bases). The CDR3 contains 15 residues. The ends were cut back, 8 bases at V and 0 bases at J, with 14 bases in the middle. Germline V gene data show CDR1 as SGHNT and CDR2 as YENEEA. The CDR3 region has the DNA TGTGCCAGCCAGGCCAGCGGTTACTCCTACAATGAGCAGTTCTTC. It encodes CASQASGYSYNEQFF.

Many counts were recorded for this clonotype. The chain combines TRBV30 with TRBJ2-1, with D uncertain. CDR1 GTSNPN and CDR2 SVGIG come from the germline V gene (reference sequence). V was shortened by 5 bases and J by 7 bases, with 18 bases between the two germline ends. This CDR3 has 14 residues. The CDR3: CAWAVPVWPNEQFF. The CDR3 region has the DNA TGTGCCTGGGCCGTCCCGGTTTGGCCAAATGAGCAGTTCTTC.

This clonotype has ten or more counts. This chain uses TRBV4-3 with TRBJ2-7; no clear D. The CDR3 is 15 residues long. The V gene lost 4 bases and the J gene lost 3 bases, with 16 bases spanning the gap. Germline CDR1 is LGHNA and CDR2 is YSLEER. The CDR3 coding sequence is TGCGCCAGCAGCCCGACTCTTACTAATTTCTACGAGCAGTACTTC. Translation: CASSPTLTNFYEQYF.

This rearrangement joins TRBV20-1 to TRBJ2-1, with 10 bases that match TRBD2. Per germline, CDR1 DFQATT and CDR2 SNEGSKA (reference sequence). Losses at the gene ends were 1 base for V and 7 bases for J; bases not matched to a gene: 13. This CDR3 region has 17 residues. The CDR3 bases are TGCAGTGCTAGAGGAGGGACTAGCGCTTCGGAAGGGAATGAGCAGTTCTTC. It encodes CSARGGTSASEGNEQFF.

The sample holds a few counts of this clonotype. V and J are TRBV7-9 and TRBJ2-1, with D possibly TRBD1 on 6 matching bases. Deletions cut 4 bases from V and 6 bases from J, with 13 bases between. This CDR3 has 14 amino acids. Germline lookup yields CDR1 SEHNR and CDR2 FQNEAQ (reference sequence). The CDR3 coding sequence is TGTGCCAGCAGCTCGACGCAAGGGGGCAATGAGCAGTTCTTC. It encodes CASSSTQGGNEQFF.

This clonotype was picked up a small number of times. This chain links TRBV27 with TRBJ1-2; 7 bases fit TRBD1. Germline V gene lookup returns CDR1 MNHEY and CDR2 SMNVEV (reference sequence). Germline trimming cut 4 bases from V and 7 bases from J; bases unmatched to any gene: 9. The length of the CDR3 is 14 residues. CDR3 region: CASSSPGQDSGYTF. CDR3 DNA sequence: TGTGCCAGCAGTTCTCCAGGACAGGACTCTGGCTACACCTTC.

The chain couples TRBV27 to TRBJ2-1; 12 bases align to TRBD2. Germline CDR1 and CDR2: MNHEY and SMNVEV (reference sequence). Trimming removed 6 bases from V and 10 bases from J; junction bases left unmatched: 10. The CDR3 has 15 residues. The CDR3 reads CASRLLAGGGTEQFF. The CDR3 DNA reads TGTGCCAGCAGACTTCTAGCGGGGGGGGGGACCGAGCAGTTCTTC.

The V and J genes are TRBV20-1 and TRBJ2-1, with D perhaps matching TRBD1 (6 bases). This CDR3 has 15 amino acids. Germline V CDR1 and CDR2: DFQATT, SNEGSKA (reference sequence). V was cut by 6 bases and J by 2 bases, with 17 bases left in between. The CDR3 bases are TGCAGTGCCACCTCAACAGGGCTTACCTACAATGAGCAGTTCTTC. Translating it yields CSATSTGLTYNEQFF.

This chain links TRBV6-5 with TRBJ2-1; tentatively, D is TRBD2 (6 bases). Between the trimmed V and J ends, which lost 6 bases and 5 bases, there was a span of 20 bases. Looked up from germline, CDR1 is MNHEY and CDR2 is SVGAGI. This CDR3 region has 16 residues. CDR3 amino acids: CASSDIRETANNEQFF. DNA of the CDR3: TGTGCCAGCAGCGATATTCGGGAGACAGCGAACAATGAGCAGTTCTTC.

This clonotype was observed a handful of times. The V call is TRBV6-5, the J call TRBJ2-5; 11 nucleotides agree with TRBD1. Germline CDR1 is MNHEY and CDR2 is SVGAGI. Trimming took 2 bases from V and 9 from J; bases not matched to a gene: 14. This CDR3 is built from 17 residues. In DNA, the CDR3 is TGTGCCAGCAGTTACGACGAAGGGACAGGGGGTCGTGAGGCCCAGTACTTC. Encoded protein: CASSYDEGTGGREAQYF.

V usage is TRBV30 and J usage is TRBJ2-3; 11 nucleotides match TRBD2. The CDR3 runs 15 residues. The trim removed 2 bases at V and 3 bases at J, leaving 4 bases unmatched. CDR1 is GTSNPN and CDR2 is SVGIG in the germline V gene (reference sequence). CDR3 in amino acids: CAWSITSGSTDTQYF. DNA of the CDR3: TGTGCCTGGAGTATTACTAGCGGGAGTACAGATACGCAGTATTTT.